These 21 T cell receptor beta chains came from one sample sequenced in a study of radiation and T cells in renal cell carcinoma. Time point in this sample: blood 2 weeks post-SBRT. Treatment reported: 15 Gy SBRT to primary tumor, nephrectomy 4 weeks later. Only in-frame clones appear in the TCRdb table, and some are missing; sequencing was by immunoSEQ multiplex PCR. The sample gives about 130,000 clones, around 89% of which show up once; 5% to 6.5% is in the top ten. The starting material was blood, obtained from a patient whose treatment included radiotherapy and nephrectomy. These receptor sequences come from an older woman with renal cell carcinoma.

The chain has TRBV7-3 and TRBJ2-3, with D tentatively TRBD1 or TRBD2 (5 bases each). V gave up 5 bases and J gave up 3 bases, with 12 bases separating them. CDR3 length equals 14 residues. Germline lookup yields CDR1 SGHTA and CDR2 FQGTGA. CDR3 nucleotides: TGTGCCAGCAGCACGAGGGGTGGTACAGATACGCAGTATTTT. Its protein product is CASSTRGGTDTQYF.

The CDR3 is CASSIYASNTGELFF. CDR3 nucleotides: TGTGCCAGTAGTATATATGCATCGAACACCGGGGAGCTGTTTTTT. The chain has TRBV19 and TRBJ2-2; D is undetermined. The CDR3 spans 15 residues. Trimming cost V 2 bases and J 0 bases, with 7 bases left between them. Germline-derived CDR1 and CDR2 are LNHDA and SQIVND (reference sequence).

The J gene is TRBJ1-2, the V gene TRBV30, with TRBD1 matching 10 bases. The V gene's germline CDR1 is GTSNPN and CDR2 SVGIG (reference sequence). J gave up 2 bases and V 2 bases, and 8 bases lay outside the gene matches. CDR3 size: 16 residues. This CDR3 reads CAWSLGTGAKNYGYTF. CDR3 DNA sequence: TGTGCCTGGAGTTTGGGGACAGGGGCCAAAAACTATGGCTACACCTTC.

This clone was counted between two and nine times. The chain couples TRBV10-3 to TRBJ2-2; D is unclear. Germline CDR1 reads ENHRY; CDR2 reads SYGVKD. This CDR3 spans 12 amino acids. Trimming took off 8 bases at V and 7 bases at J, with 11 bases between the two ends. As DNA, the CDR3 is TGTGCCATCGGGGTTCTGGGCGGGGAGCTGTTTTTT. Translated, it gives CAIGVLGGELFF.

CDR3 protein: CASSPSSGGANTQYF. As DNA, the CDR3 is TGTGCCAGCAGCCCGTCTAGCGGGGGGGCGAATACGCAGTATTTT. The J gene is TRBJ2-3, the V gene TRBV7-2; the match to TRBD2 covers 12 bases. CDR1 is SGHTA, CDR2 FQGNSA, per germline. This CDR3 is built from 15 residues. Losses at the gene ends were 5 bases for V and 7 bases for J; bases not matched to a gene: 7.

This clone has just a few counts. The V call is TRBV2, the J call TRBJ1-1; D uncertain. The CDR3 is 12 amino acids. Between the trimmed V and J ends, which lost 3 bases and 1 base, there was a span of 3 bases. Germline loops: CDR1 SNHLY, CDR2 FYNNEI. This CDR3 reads CASSERNTEAFF. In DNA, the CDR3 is TGTGCCAGCAGTGAGAGGAACACTGAAGCTTTCTTT.

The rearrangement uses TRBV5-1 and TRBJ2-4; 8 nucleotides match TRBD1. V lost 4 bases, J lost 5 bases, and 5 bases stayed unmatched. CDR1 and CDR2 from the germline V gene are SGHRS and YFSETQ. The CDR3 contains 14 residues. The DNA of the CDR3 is TGCGCCAGCAGCCCAGGGGGCTGGGAAAACATTCAGTACTTC. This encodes CASSPGGWENIQYF.

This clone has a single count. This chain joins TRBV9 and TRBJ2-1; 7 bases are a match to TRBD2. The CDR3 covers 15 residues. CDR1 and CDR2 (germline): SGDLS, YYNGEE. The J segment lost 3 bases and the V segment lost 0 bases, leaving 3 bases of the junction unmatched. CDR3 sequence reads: CASSVGAGDYNEQFF. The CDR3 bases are TGTGCCAGCAGCGTAGGGGCGGGGGACTACAATGAGCAGTTCTTC. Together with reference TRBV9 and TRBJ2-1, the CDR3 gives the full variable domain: DSGVTQTPKHLITATGQRVTLRCSPRSGDLSVYWYQQSLDQGLQFLIQYYNGEERAKGNILERFSAQQFPDLHSELNLSSLELGDSALYFCASSVGAGDYNEQFFGPGTRLTVL.

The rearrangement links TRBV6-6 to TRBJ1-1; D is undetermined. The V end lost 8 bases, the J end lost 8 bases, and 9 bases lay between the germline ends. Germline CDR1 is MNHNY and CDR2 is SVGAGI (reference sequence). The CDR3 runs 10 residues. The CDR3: CASAVTEAFF. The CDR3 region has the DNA TGTGCCAGCGCAGTTACCGAAGCTTTCTTT.

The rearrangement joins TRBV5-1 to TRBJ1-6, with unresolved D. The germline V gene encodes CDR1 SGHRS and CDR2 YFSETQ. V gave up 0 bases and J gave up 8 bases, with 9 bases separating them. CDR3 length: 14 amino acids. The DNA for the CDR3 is TGCGCCAGCAGCTTGGACAGTACCGATTCACCCCTCCACTTT. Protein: CASSLDSTDSPLHF.

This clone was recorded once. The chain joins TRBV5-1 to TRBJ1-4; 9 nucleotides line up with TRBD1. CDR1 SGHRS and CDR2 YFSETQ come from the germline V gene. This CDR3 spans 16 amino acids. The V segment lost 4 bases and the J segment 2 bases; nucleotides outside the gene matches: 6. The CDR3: CASSRQGGSTNEKLFF. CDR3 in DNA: TGCGCCAGCAGCAGACAGGGGGGGTCGACTAATGAAAAACTGTTTTTT. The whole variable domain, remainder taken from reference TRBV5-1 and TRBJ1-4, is KAGVTQTPRYLIKTRGQQVTLSCSPISGHRSVSWYQQTPGQGLQFLFEYFSETQRNKGNFPGRFSGRQFSNSRSEMNVSTLELGDSALYLCASSRQGGSTNEKLFFGSGTQLSVL.

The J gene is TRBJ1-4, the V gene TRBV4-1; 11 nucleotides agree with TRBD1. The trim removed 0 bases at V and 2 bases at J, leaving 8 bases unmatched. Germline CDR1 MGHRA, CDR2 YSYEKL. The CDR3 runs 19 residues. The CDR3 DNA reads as TGCGCCAGCAGCCAAGATAGGACAGGGGGCTCGGGGACTAATGAAAAACTGTTTTTT. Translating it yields CASSQDRTGGSGTNEKLFF.

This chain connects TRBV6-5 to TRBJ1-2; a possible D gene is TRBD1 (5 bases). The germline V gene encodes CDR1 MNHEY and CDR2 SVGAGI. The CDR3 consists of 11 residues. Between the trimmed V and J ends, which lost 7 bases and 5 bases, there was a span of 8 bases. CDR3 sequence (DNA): TGTGCCAGCACCGACAGTTATGGCTACACCTTC. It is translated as CASTDSYGYTF.

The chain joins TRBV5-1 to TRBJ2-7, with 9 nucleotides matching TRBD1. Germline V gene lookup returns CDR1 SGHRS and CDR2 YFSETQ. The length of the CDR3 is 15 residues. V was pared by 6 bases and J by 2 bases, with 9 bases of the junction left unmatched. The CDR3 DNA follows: TGCGCCAGCAACACCGGGACAGGGTTAACCTACGAGCAGTACTTC. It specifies CASNTGTGLTYEQYF.

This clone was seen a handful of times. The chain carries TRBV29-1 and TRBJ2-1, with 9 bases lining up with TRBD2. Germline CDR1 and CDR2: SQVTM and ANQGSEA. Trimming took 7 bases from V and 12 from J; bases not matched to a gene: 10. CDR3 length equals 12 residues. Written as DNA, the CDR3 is TGCAGCGCCGAAGGCGGGGGGGAAGGGCAGTTCTTC. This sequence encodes CSAEGGGEGQFF.

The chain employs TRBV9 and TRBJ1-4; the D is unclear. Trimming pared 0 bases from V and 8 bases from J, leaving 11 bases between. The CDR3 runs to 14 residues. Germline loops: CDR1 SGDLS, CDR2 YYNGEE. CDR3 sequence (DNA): TGTGCCAGCAGCGTAGGCGGGGTCGGGGAAAAACTGTTTTTT. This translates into CASSVGGVGEKLFF.

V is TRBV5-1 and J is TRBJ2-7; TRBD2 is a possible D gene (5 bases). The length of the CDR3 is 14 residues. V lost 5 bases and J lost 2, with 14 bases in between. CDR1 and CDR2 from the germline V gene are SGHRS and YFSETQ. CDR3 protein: CASRAAGHTYEQYF. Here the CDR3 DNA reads TGCGCCAGCAGAGCTGCGGGCCATACCTACGAGCAGTACTTC.

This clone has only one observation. The CDR3 sequence is CASSLVGFNEQFF. The CDR3 region has the DNA TGTGCCAGCAGCTTGGTAGGATTCAATGAGCAGTTCTTC. The V call is TRBV5-4, the J call TRBJ2-1; no firm D call. Germline CDR1 SGHNT, CDR2 YYREEE (reference sequence). The CDR3 is made up of 13 amino acids. Trimming shortened V by 0 bases and J by 6 bases, and 7 bases separated the two germline ends. Supplemented by reference TRBV5-4 and TRBJ2-1, the full variable domain reads ETGVTQSPTHLIKTRGQQVTLRCSSQSGHNTVSWYQQALGQGPQFIFQYYREEENGRGNFPPRFSGLQFPNYSSELNVNALELDDSALYLCASSLVGFNEQFFGPGTRLTVL.

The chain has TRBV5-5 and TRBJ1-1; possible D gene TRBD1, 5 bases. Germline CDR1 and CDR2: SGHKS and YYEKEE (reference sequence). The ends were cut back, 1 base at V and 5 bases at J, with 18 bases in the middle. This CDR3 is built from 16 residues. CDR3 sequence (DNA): TGTGCCAGCAGCTTGAGCGTAAGGACGGGGGGGACTGAAGCTTTCTTT. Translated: CASSLSVRTGGTEAFF. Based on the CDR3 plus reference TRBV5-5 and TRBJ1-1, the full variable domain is DAGVTQSPTHLIKTRGQQVTLRCSPISGHKSVSWYQQVLGQGPQFIFQYYEKEERGRGNFPDRFSARQFPNYSSELNVNALLLGDSALYLCASSLSVRTGGTEAFFGQGTRLTVV.

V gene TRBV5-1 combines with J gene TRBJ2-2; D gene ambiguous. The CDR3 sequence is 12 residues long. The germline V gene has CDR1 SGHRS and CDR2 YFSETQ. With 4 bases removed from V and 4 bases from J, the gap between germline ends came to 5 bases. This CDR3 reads CASSEFTGELFF. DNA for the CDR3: TGCGCCAGCAGCGAATTCACCGGGGAGCTGTTTTTT.

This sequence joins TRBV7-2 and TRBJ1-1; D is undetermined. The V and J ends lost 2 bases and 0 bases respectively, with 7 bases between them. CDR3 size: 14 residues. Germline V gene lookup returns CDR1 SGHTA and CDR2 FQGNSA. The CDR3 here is CASSLNRVNTEAFF. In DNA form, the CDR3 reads TGTGCCAGCAGCTTAAACAGAGTGAACACTGAAGCTTTCTTT.